The 29 T cell receptor beta chains in this list originate from one sample, sequenced in a study of blood T cells in healthy people across ages. A second PCR, run for roughly 6 to 11 cycles, used a sample-barcoded 5' primer plus a J-beta primer mix. TCRdb re-called the 5' RACE reads through MiXCR, storing one row per CDR3 protein. Counted here are 700,000 or so distinct CDR3 sequences, 22% occurring once; the ten biggest clones make up around a fifth. The sequenced material came from blood. The receptors derive from a man aged 70-80 years in good health.

This clonotype has only a few counts. V is TRBV7-8 and J is TRBJ1-1; weak D call: TRBD1 (5 bases). Germline values: CDR1 SGHVS, CDR2 FQNEAQ. Trimming stripped 4 bases from V and 7 bases from J, with 16 bases between. This CDR3 region has 14 residues. The CDR3 reads CASSYTPGLSEAFF. CDR3 DNA sequence: TGTGCCAGCAGCTACACTCCAGGGTTAAGTGAAGCTTTCTTT.

This clonotype was recorded a few times. The genes are TRBV12-3 or TRBV12-4 and TRBJ2-1; the match to TRBD2 covers 11 bases. V shed 3 bases and J 9 bases; nucleotides not matched to a gene: 7. This CDR3 comprises 15 residues. For the CDR3, the DNA is TGTGCCAGCAGTTTTACTAGCGGGAGAGTAGGTGAGCAGTTCTTC. Its protein is CASSFTSGRVGEQFF.

In regard to this clonotype: The junction departs from germline at one end; a sequencing error may be responsible. This chain connects TRBV12-3 or TRBV12-4 to TRBJ1-4, with D maybe TRBD1 (5 bases). The CDR3 totals 17 residues. CDR3 sequence: CASSSLGDGATNEKLFF. Here the CDR3 DNA reads TGTGCCAGTAGTTCCCTGGGGGACGGAGCAACTAATGAAAAACTGTTTTTT.

This clonotype occurred many times. The chain is built from TRBV19 and TRBJ1-1, with TRBD1 matching 8 bases. V lost 5 bases, J lost 0 bases, and 5 bases stayed unmatched. The CDR3 length is 15 residues. The germline gives CDR1 LNHDA, CDR2 SQIVND (reference sequence). Written as DNA, the CDR3 is TGTGCCAGTAGTCTCCGACAGGGGTTGAACACTGAAGCTTTCTTT. Translating it yields CASSLRQGLNTEAFF.

This clonotype was detected only a few times. This chain joins TRBV2 and TRBJ2-3; 7 bases align to TRBD2. The CDR3 contains 17 residues. Germline trimming cut 6 bases from V and 0 bases from J; bases unmatched to any gene: 12. Germline CDR1 is SNHLY and CDR2 is FYNNEI. CDR3 in DNA: TGTGCCAGCAGGAAAGGGCTGGGGCGGGAGAGCACAGATACGCAGTATTTT. This codes for CASRKGLGRESTDTQYF.

This clonotype was observed a handful of times. The chain recombines TRBV6-6 with TRBJ2-3; no clear D gene. Per germline, CDR1 MNHNY and CDR2 SVGAGI (reference sequence). The CDR3 extends over 12 amino acids. V was trimmed by 0 bases and J by 11 bases, leaving 9 bases between them. CDR3 sequence (DNA): TGTGCCAGCAGTTACTCGATGGAGCAGCAGTATTTT. Residues: CASSYSMEQQYF.

This chain uses TRBV6-5 with TRBJ1-2, with 9 bases that match TRBD1. V trimming: 6 bases; J trimming: 5 bases; junction bases outside the gene matches: 7. The germline V gene encodes CDR1 MNHEY and CDR2 SVGAGI. There are 14 residues in the CDR3. Here the CDR3 DNA reads TGTGCCAGCAGCCCCCTACAGGGGGCGTATGGCTACACCTTC. It encodes CASSPLQGAYGYTF.

The rearrangement joins TRBV7-9 to TRBJ1-1; no clear D. The germline gives CDR1 SEHNR, CDR2 FQNEAQ (reference sequence). This CDR3 spans 13 amino acids. Trimming pared 3 bases from V and 5 bases from J, leaving 10 bases between. CDR3 coding DNA: TGTGCCAGCAGCTTCGAAACGGGGACTGAAGCTTTCTTT. Its protein product is CASSFETGTEAFF.

This clonotype was counted a single time. At one of its ends the junction is not consistent with the germline gene, which may arise from a read error. The chain carries TRBV5-1 and TRBJ1-2, with a tentative D call TRBD1 (6 bases). The V gene's germline CDR1 is SGHRS and CDR2 YFSETQ. This CDR3 contains 15 residues. This CDR3 is CARSLGRQDSYGYTF. The DNA of the CDR3 is TGCGCCCGCAGCTTGGGGAGACAGGATTCCTATGGCTACACCTTC.

The rearrangement joins TRBV7-9 to TRBJ1-1; D gene unclear. The CDR3 extends over 14 amino acids. The germline V and J ends were trimmed by 4 bases and 2 bases, with 11 bases remaining between them. Germline CDR1 SEHNR, CDR2 FQNEAQ (reference sequence). CDR3 nucleotides: TGTGCCAGCAGCTCGTCGGGATTTAACACTGAAGCTTTCTTT. Protein: CASSSSGFNTEAFF.

This clonotype has only a few counts. The rearrangement joins TRBV9 to TRBJ2-5; possible D gene TRBD2, 5 bases. The germline CDR1 and CDR2 sequences are SGDLS and YYNGEE. The CDR3 is 12 residues long. The V gene lost 0 bases and the J gene lost 7 bases, with 7 bases spanning the gap. In nucleotides, the CDR3 is TGTGCCAGCAGCGTAGCCGCGGGGACCCAGTACTTC. Its translation: CASSVAAGTQYF.

This clonotype was observed a handful of times. The rearrangement links TRBV7-9 to TRBJ2-7; D is unresolved. Trimming took 1 base from V and 3 from J, leaving 16 bases between them. Germline CDR1 SEHNR, CDR2 FQNEAQ (reference sequence). The CDR3 totals 16 residues. As DNA, the CDR3 is TGTGCCAGCAGCTTAGGGGCAGTTCTTCGCCACTACGAGCAGTACGTC. Protein product: CASSLGAVLRHYEQYV.

This clonotype occurred a few times. Here the CDR3 DNA reads TGTGCCAGCAGGGGACAGGGGTTCCAGCCCCAGCATTTT. Translated: CASRGQGFQPQHF. The V call is TRBV2, the J call TRBJ1-5, with 10 bases that match TRBD1. The V gene's germline CDR1 is SNHLY and CDR2 FYNNEI. With 6 bases clipped from V and 7 bases from J, the junction kept 3 bases outside the gene matches. The CDR3 consists of 13 residues.

V and J are TRBV7-2 and TRBJ2-3, with 7 nucleotides matching TRBD1. The CDR3 is made up of 16 amino acids. The germline CDR1 and CDR2 sequences are SGHTA and FQGNSA. Trimming cost V 4 bases and J 6 bases; bases outside gene matches: 13. As DNA, the CDR3 is TGTGCCAGCAGCTCCCATAACAGGGGATCCCTCGATACGCAGTATTTT. This gives the protein CASSSHNRGSLDTQYF. Complete variable domain (other parts from reference TRBV7-2 and TRBJ2-3): GAGVSQSPSNKVTEKGKDVELRCDPISGHTALYWYRQSLGQGLEFLIYFQGNSAPDKSGLPSDRFSAERTGGSVSTLTIQRTQQEDSAVYLCASSSHNRGSLDTQYFGPGTRLTVL.

The chain couples TRBV29-1 to TRBJ1-4; TRBD1 is a possible D gene (5 bases). The CDR3 length is 11 residues. V lost 0 bases to trimming and J lost 13 bases, with 9 bases between them. From germline, CDR1 is SQVTM and CDR2 ANQGSEA. The CDR3: CSVEEGQGLFF. The CDR3 DNA reads as TGCAGCGTTGAAGAGGGGCAGGGACTGTTTTTT.

The chain employs TRBV6-5 and TRBJ2-1; TRBD1 agrees at 9 bases. Trimming took 5 bases from V and 4 from J; bases not matched to a gene: 3. There are 14 residues in the CDR3. In germline, CDR1 is MNHEY, CDR2 SVGAGI. The CDR3 DNA is TGTGCCAGCAGTACGGGGACAGGGTACAATGAGCAGTTCTTC. It encodes CASSTGTGYNEQFF.

The chain recombines TRBV18 with TRBJ2-1, with 7 bases aligning to TRBD2. The CDR3 has 15 residues. Germline CDR1 is KGHSH and CDR2 is LQKENI. V shed 2 bases, J shed 7 bases, and the junction held 8 bases outside the gene matches. The CDR3: CASSPWEGRWNEQFF. The CDR3 region has the DNA TGTGCCAGCTCACCATGGGAGGGGAGGTGGAATGAGCAGTTCTTC.

On this clonotype itself: No conserved phenylalanine or tryptophan ends this CDR3, so it is likely a read error. The chain recombines TRBV5-1 with TRBJ1-2, with D possibly being TRBD1 (6 bases). V lost 0 bases, J lost 4 bases, and 16 bases lay in between. The CDR3 contains 16 residues. Germline CDR1 is SGHRS and CDR2 is YFSETQ. CDR3 bases: TGCGCCAGCAGCTTGGAGGGGGTCCCCCAATCCTATGGCTACACCATC. Residues: CASSLEGVPQSYGYTI.

This clonotype was detected a few times. The chain has TRBV4-3 and TRBJ2-1; D is undetermined. The CDR3 extends over 12 amino acids. The germline V gene has CDR1 LGHNA and CDR2 YSLEER. Trimming took off 4 bases at V and 6 bases at J, with 7 bases between the two ends. In DNA, the CDR3 is TGCGCCAGCAGCCGAAGGACCAATGAGCAGTTCTTC. It translates to CASSRRTNEQFF.

This clonotype was seen repeatedly, ten times or more. V is TRBV28 and J is TRBJ2-3, with a possible D match to TRBD1 (5 bases). This CDR3 spans 14 amino acids. V lost 6 bases to trimming and J lost 4 bases, with 14 bases between them. CDR1 is MDHEN, CDR2 SYDVKM, per germline. The CDR3 DNA reads as TGTGCCAGCAGGTATAAGGGGTCCGCAGATACGCAGTATTTT. Translated, it gives CASRYKGSADTQYF. Full variable domain (rest looked up from reference TRBV28 and TRBJ2-3): DVKVTQSSRYLVKRTGEKVFLECVQDMDHENMFWYRQDPGLGLRLIYFSYDVKMKEKGDIPEGYSVSREKKERFSLILESASTNQTSMYLCASRYKGSADTQYFGPGTRLTVL.

This clonotype was seen a handful of times. The chain recombines TRBV28 with TRBJ2-4, with D perhaps matching TRBD1 (6 bases). Germline values: CDR1 MDHEN, CDR2 SYDVKM. The CDR3 has 19 residues. Trimming cost V 4 bases and J 1 base, with 23 bases left between them. The CDR3 region is CASSWTRQAGGLAKNIQYF. CDR3 nucleotide sequence: TGTGCCAGCAGTTGGACTCGACAGGCTGGGGGCTTGGCCAAAAACATTCAGTACTTC.

The chain combines TRBV20-1 with TRBJ1-6; the D gene is possibly TRBD1 (5 bases). Germline CDR1 and CDR2: DFQATT and SNEGSKA (reference sequence). With 6 bases removed from V and 7 bases from J, the gap between germline ends came to 16 bases. This CDR3 spans 14 amino acids. CDR3 in DNA: TGCAGTGCACCAGGGCGTGGAGCGAATTCACCCCTCCACTTT. It yields the protein CSAPGRGANSPLHF.

The chain links TRBV29-1 to TRBJ2-2; 10 nucleotides match TRBD2. With V trimmed by 4 bases and J by 2 bases, 7 bases remained unmatched. The CDR3 consists of 16 residues. Germline assignment: CDR1 SQVTM and CDR2 ANQGSEA. The CDR3 DNA reads TGCAGCGTTGTGCCTAGCGGGGGTACCAACACCGGGGAGCTGTTTTTT. This translates into CSVVPSGGTNTGELFF.

This clonotype was detected a few times. The V gene is TRBV5-5, the J gene TRBJ2-6, with a tentative D call TRBD1 (6 bases). From germline, CDR1 is SGHKS and CDR2 YYEKEE (reference sequence). Trimming shortened V by 0 bases and J by 2 bases, and 12 bases separated the two germline ends. The CDR3 spans 17 residues. This CDR3 reads CASSLENRVAGANVLTF. DNA for the CDR3: TGTGCCAGCAGCTTGGAAAACAGGGTGGCTGGGGCCAACGTCCTGACTTTC.

This clonotype turned up a few times. The chain is built from TRBV12-3 or TRBV12-4 and TRBJ2-3; no reliable D call. This CDR3 is built from 16 residues. V was trimmed by 5 bases and J by 2 bases, leaving 17 bases between them. The CDR3 loop reads CASSPISGSYTDTQYF. The CDR3 nucleotides read TGTGCCAGCAGTCCCATCTCTGGATCCTACACAGATACGCAGTATTTT.

V usage is TRBV20-1 and J usage is TRBJ1-1, with unresolved D. This CDR3 is 14 amino acids long. The V gene's germline CDR1 is DFQATT and CDR2 SNEGSKA (reference sequence). V was shortened by 5 bases and J by 0 bases, with 13 bases between the two germline ends. CDR3: CSACRPGMNTEAFF. In DNA form, the CDR3 reads TGCAGTGCTTGCCGGCCGGGGATGAACACTGAAGCTTTCTTT.

This clonotype turned up a few times. This chain connects TRBV7-2 to TRBJ2-3, with D uncertain. Trimming removed 5 bases at V and 7 bases at J, with 25 bases between. Germline CDR1 reads SGHTA; CDR2 reads FQGNSA. The CDR3 is 17 residues long. CDR3 nucleotide sequence: TGTGCCAGCAGCCAATCCTACAGCTTTTTCGGGCAAAATACGCAGTATTTT. Amino acid sequence: CASSQSYSFFGQNTQYF.

Of note for this clonotype: A read error may account for a junction end that differs from germline. The V and J genes are TRBV7-3 and TRBJ2-1; D unclear. Germline assignment: CDR1 SGHTA and CDR2 FQGTGA. CDR3 length: 15 amino acids. For the CDR3, the DNA is TGTGCCAGCAGCTTAGTAGTGTCCTCCTACAATGAGCAGTTCTTT. This encodes CASSLVVSSYNEQFF.

This clonotype was detected a few times. The chain recombines TRBV12-3 or TRBV12-4 with TRBJ1-4, with unresolved D. The CDR3 consists of 15 residues. Deletions cut 0 bases from V and 7 bases from J, with 12 bases between. Here the CDR3 reads CASSLATAGFEKLFF. The CDR3 DNA reads as TGTGCCAGCAGTTTAGCCACGGCTGGCTTTGAAAAACTGTTTTTT.